The 4 T cell receptor beta chains given below trace back to one sample, sequenced in a study of cytomegalovirus exposure and HLA in healthy donors. The study ran its PCR with 60 Vbeta and 13 Jbeta primers. Some clones are missing from TCRdb's copy, which holds only in-frame ones; the method was immunoSEQ multiplex PCR. This table holds 95,000 to 110,000 clones, 55% to 85% found once. Sequencing input: PBMCs. These receptors came from a man younger than 45 in good health and CMV-seronegative.

The rearrangement joins TRBV6-5 to TRBJ2-5, with a weak D call TRBD1 (5 bases). The germline gives CDR1 MNHEY, CDR2 SVGAGI. V gave up 6 bases and J gave up 2 bases, with 7 bases separating them. This CDR3 has 12 residues. CDR3 amino acids: CASRRQQETQYF. CDR3 bases: TGTGCCAGCAGGAGACAGCAAGAGACCCAGTACTTC.

This clone has only a few counts. The chain carries TRBV10-2 and TRBJ2-3; 7 nucleotides align to TRBD2. Germline CDR1 WSHSY, CDR2 SAAADI. The CDR3 covers 15 residues. With V trimmed by 5 bases and J by 1 base, 6 bases remained unmatched. The CDR3 DNA reads as TGCGCCAGCAGTCCCGGACTAGGTGGCACAGATACGCAGTATTTT. Protein: CASSPGLGGTDTQYF.

This chain connects TRBV19 to TRBJ2-5; 11 bases map to TRBD1. CDR1 is LNHDA, CDR2 SQIVND, per germline (reference sequence). The V and J ends lost 1 base and 3 bases, in that order; junction bases with no gene match: 7. The CDR3 covers 17 residues. CDR3 bases: TGTGCCAGTAGTATAGGATGGGGACAGGGGGGCGAAGAGACCCAGTACTTC. Translation: CASSIGWGQGGEETQYF.

The chain has TRBV28 and TRBJ1-1; D is possibly TRBD1 (5 bases). The V gene's germline CDR1 is MDHEN and CDR2 SYDVKM. This CDR3 region has 14 residues. V lost 4 bases to trimming and J lost 5 bases, with 14 bases between them. CDR3: CASSSPPGGTEAFF. Here the CDR3 DNA reads TGTGCCAGCAGTTCCCCCCCGGGGGGGACTGAAGCTTTCTTT.